This TCR beta chain emerged from a study of cytomegalovirus exposure and HLA in healthy donors. At the level of the study: The same platform as the roughly 670 first-cohort repertoires was used for the 100 to 150 validation repertoires, a later analysis reported.

The CDR3 is 15 residues long. Germline V gene lookup returns CDR1 SGHRS and CDR2 YFSETQ. V lost 2 bases, J lost 0 bases, and 4 bases stayed unmatched. TCRdb's table, derived via immunoSEQ multiplex PCR, lists solely in-frame clones and lacks some. The repertoire holds roughly 75,000 clones, with about 82% as singletons. Sequencing was carried out using PBMCs. This sequence joins TRBV5-1 and TRBJ1-1; 7 bases line up with TRBD1. The sequence came from a man aged 25-45 years in good health and CMV-seronegative. In DNA form, the CDR3 reads TGCGCCAGCAGCTTTTCAGGGGGAGTGAACACTGAAGCTTTCTTT. This codes for CASSFSGGVNTEAFF. The variable domain in full, completed from reference TRBV5-1 and TRBJ1-1, reads KAGVTQTPRYLIKTRGQQVTLSCSPISGHRSVSWYQQTPGQGLQFLFEYFSETQRNKGNFPGRFSGRQFSNSRSEMNVSTLELGDSALYLCASSFSGGVNTEAFFGQGTRLTVV.